A single sample is the source of the 16 T cell receptor beta chains below, sequenced in a study of blood T cell repertoires in COVID-19 (dated by TCRdb to the early 2020s). The library was prepared using the immunoSEQ multiplex PCR assay. Entries here come from immuneACCESS through TCRdb and include only in-frame sequences with V and J called. Some clones fail to appear in such tables; in the studies checked, an unresolved V gene covers under half of the shortfall, and the cause of the remainder is unknown. This sample holds about 130,000 clones; 70% to 90% were observed only once. The ten largest clones capture about 1.2% of the sample. Sample: peripheral blood. Receptors originate from a woman over 75 with acute or convalescent COVID-19.

The CDR3 sequence: CASSSSGDRGRDTQYF. For the CDR3, the DNA is TGCGCCAGCAGCAGCTCAGGGGACAGGGGACGAGATACGCAGTATTTT. V gene TRBV4-1 combines with J gene TRBJ2-3; TRBD1 matches 10 bases. V dropped 5 bases and J dropped 5; count of bases not matched to a gene: 10. Germline CDR1 MGHRA, CDR2 YSYEKL. This CDR3 comprises 16 residues.

This chain uses TRBV7-2 with TRBJ2-3, with D possibly being TRBD2 (6 bases). The germline gives CDR1 SGHTA, CDR2 FQGNSA. Trimming removed 3 bases at V and 1 base at J, with 11 bases between. The CDR3 length is 15 residues. In DNA, the CDR3 is TGTGCCAGCAGCTTCGGCCAGCGGGGCACAGATACGCAGTATTTT. Protein sequence: CASSFGQRGTDTQYF.

This clone is a singleton in its sample. V and J are TRBV6-2 or TRBV6-3 and TRBJ2-7; D is ambiguous. Germline V lookup: CDR1 MNHEY, CDR2 SVGEGT. Trimming cost V 4 bases and J 4 bases, with 8 bases left between them. This CDR3 comprises 12 residues. In nucleotides, the CDR3 is TGTGCCAGCAGTTGGGCACGGTACGAGCAGTACTTC. Its translation: CASSWARYEQYF.

The V call is TRBV18, the J call TRBJ1-2; tentatively, D is TRBD1 (5 bases). This CDR3 is built from 14 residues. V lost 3 bases and J lost 2, with 10 bases in between. Per germline, CDR1 KGHSH and CDR2 LQKENI. For the CDR3, the DNA is TGTGCCAGCTCACCCGTACAGGAAAACTATGGCTACACCTTC. Its translation: CASSPVQENYGYTF. Full variable domain (missing parts from reference TRBV18 and TRBJ1-2): NAGVMQNPRHLVRRRGQEARLRCSPMKGHSHVYWYRQLPEEGLKFMVYLQKENIIDESGMPKERFSAEFPKEGPSILRIQQVVRGDSAAYFCASSPVQENYGYTFGSGTRLTVV.

The rearrangement links TRBV4-3 to TRBJ2-6; D gene unclear. The CDR3 is 15 amino acids. Germline CDR1 is LGHNA and CDR2 is YSLEER. V was cut by 1 base and J by 2 bases, with 6 bases left in between. In DNA form, the CDR3 reads TGCGCCAGCAGCCAAGCAGTTACTGGGGCCAACGTCCTGACTTTC. Encoded protein: CASSQAVTGANVLTF.

The chain uses TRBV20-1 and TRBJ2-7; 10 nucleotides align to TRBD1. CDR1 is DFQATT, CDR2 SNEGSKA, per germline (reference sequence). Germline trimming cut 3 bases from V and 0 bases from J; bases unmatched to any gene: 2. This CDR3 region has 14 residues. For the CDR3, the DNA is TGCAGTGCTAGTGGACAGGGGGTCTCCTACGAGCAGTACTTC. It translates to CSASGQGVSYEQYF.

The chain couples TRBV18 to TRBJ1-6; D is ambiguous. Trimming pared 3 bases from V and 9 bases from J, leaving 21 bases between. Germline lookup yields CDR1 KGHSH and CDR2 LQKENI. This CDR3 region has 17 residues. In nucleotides, the CDR3 is TGTGCCAGCTCACCGAGGCTGACCGGTTACTCGAGTTCACCCCTCCACTTT. Translated, it gives CASSPRLTGYSSSPLHF.

The chain links TRBV11-3 to TRBJ2-5, with TRBD2 matching 8 bases. V was pared by 5 bases and J by 4 bases, with 3 bases of the junction left unmatched. Germline V gives CDR1 SGHNT, CDR2 YENEEA. This CDR3 region has 13 residues. CDR3 bases: TGTGCCAGCAGCACCAGCGGGAGAGAGACCCAGTACTTC. The encoded protein is CASSTSGRETQYF.

The J gene is TRBJ1-1, the V gene TRBV5-1, with 9 bases that match TRBD1. Looked up from germline, CDR1 is SGHRS and CDR2 is YFSETQ. J gave up 0 bases and V 2 bases, and 8 bases lay outside the gene matches. The CDR3 runs to 17 residues. The DNA for the CDR3 is TGCGCCAGCAGCTTAAAACAGGGGGCCTACATGAACACTGAAGCTTTCTTT. Translating it yields CASSLKQGAYMNTEAFF.

As DNA, the CDR3 is TGTGCTAGTGGTCAAGCCGGGGTCTCGGGGGGAGAGACCCAGTACTTC. Encoded protein: CASGQAGVSGGETQYF. V and J are TRBV12-5 and TRBJ2-5; 7 nucleotides match TRBD2. In germline, CDR1 is LGHNT, CDR2 FRNRAP. This CDR3 spans 16 amino acids. With 5 bases clipped from V and 4 bases from J, the junction kept 13 bases outside the gene matches.

This clone appeared a few times. The chain uses TRBV27 and TRBJ2-3, with a possible D match to TRBD1 (6 bases). V shed 1 base and J shed 4 bases, with 12 bases lying between them. Germline CDR1 MNHEY, CDR2 SMNVEV (reference sequence). CDR3 length: 15 residues. This CDR3 is CASSLFRTAADTQYF. CDR3 DNA: TGTGCCAGCAGTTTATTCCGGACAGCGGCAGATACGCAGTATTTT.

This chain joins TRBV29-1 and TRBJ2-3; 8 positions match TRBD1. Looked up from germline, CDR1 is SQVTM and CDR2 is ANQGSEA. This CDR3 is built from 11 residues. V trimming: 4 bases; J trimming: 10 bases; junction bases outside the gene matches: 4. The CDR3 loop is CSVGGQGAQYF. The CDR3 DNA is TGCAGCGTTGGAGGACAGGGCGCGCAGTATTTT.

This clone was counted once. The chain uses TRBV28 and TRBJ1-1; unclear D gene. This CDR3 spans 13 amino acids. Trimming removed 1 base at V and 7 bases at J, with 10 bases between. Germline CDR1 reads MDHEN; CDR2 reads SYDVKM. CDR3 sequence (DNA): TGTGCCAGCAGTTTATTCTCTATTCGTGAAGCTTTCTTT. Protein sequence: CASSLFSIREAFF.

The rearrangement links TRBV18 to TRBJ1-3, with TRBD1 matching over 7 bases. Trimming removed 6 bases from V and 0 bases from J; junction bases left unmatched: 11. Germline V gives CDR1 KGHSH, CDR2 LQKENI. The CDR3 has 17 residues. CDR3 loop: CASSLSGTANSGNTIYF. The DNA of the CDR3 is TGTGCCAGCTCGCTTTCCGGGACAGCAAACTCTGGAAACACCATATATTTT.

This clone occurred once. The V call is TRBV10-2, the J call TRBJ1-4, with TRBD1 as a possible D gene (5 bases). V was pared by 0 bases and J by 2 bases, with 16 bases between. This CDR3 contains 18 residues. Germline V gives CDR1 WSHSY, CDR2 SAAADI. CDR3 sequence reads: CASSESFGRAATNEKLFF. CDR3 in DNA: TGCGCCAGCAGTGAGTCGTTCGGCAGGGCGGCCACTAATGAAAAACTGTTTTTT.

The genes are TRBV6-4 and TRBJ1-6; D perhaps matches TRBD1 (5 bases). CDR3 length equals 14 residues. Germline V gene data show CDR1 as MRHNA and CDR2 as SNTAGT. The V end lost 4 bases, the J end lost 12 bases, and 16 bases lay between the germline ends. In nucleotides, the CDR3 is TGTGCCAGCAGTGCGGCAGGGTCCGTGGGACCCCTCCACTTT. This encodes CASSAAGSVGPLHF.